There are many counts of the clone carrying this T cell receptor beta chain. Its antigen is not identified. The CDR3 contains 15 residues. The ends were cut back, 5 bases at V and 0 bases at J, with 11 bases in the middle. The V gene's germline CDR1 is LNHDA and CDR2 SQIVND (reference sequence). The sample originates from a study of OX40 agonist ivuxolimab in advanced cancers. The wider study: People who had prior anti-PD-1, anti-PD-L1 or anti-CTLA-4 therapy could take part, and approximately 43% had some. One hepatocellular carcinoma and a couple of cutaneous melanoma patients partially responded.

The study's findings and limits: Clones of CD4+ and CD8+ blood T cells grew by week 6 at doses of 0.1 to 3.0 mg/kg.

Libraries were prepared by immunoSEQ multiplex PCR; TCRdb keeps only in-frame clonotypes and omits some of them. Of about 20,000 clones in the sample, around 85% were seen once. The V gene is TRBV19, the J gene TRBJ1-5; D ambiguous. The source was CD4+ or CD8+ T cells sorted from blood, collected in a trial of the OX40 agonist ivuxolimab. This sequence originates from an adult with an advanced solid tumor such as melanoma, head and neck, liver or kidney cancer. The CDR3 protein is CASSAGLYSNQPQHF. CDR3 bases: TGTGCCAGTAGTGCCGGACTTTATAGCAATCAGCCCCAGCATTTT.